The rows below give T cell receptor beta chains drawn from one sample of a study of CD8 T cells in ankylosing spondylitis. TCRdb reprocessed the 5' RACE reads with MiXCR, giving one entry per CDR3 protein. The table includes 700,000 to 850,000 distinct CDR3 sequences, about an eighth detected once. Sequencing was performed on blood, either unsorted or a sorted T cell fraction (not recorded which). All receptors come from a male donor with ankylosing spondylitis. Both conserved end residues are part of each CDR3. D genes are given only for firm matches. Expanded clones get a size class; other rows say once, few or many, or leave the size out.

clone_size	j_call	v_call	d_call	cdr3_aa	cdr3_nt
few	TRBJ2-3	TRBV6-1	TRBD2	CASRLAGGRSTDTQYF	TGTGCCAGCAGACTAGCGGGGGGACGGAGCACAGATACGCAGTATTTT
.	TRBJ2-2	TRBV7-2	TRBD2	CASRRRGENTGELFF	TGTGCCAGCAGAAGGCGGGGGGAGAACACCGGGGAGCTGTTTTTT
few	TRBJ2-2	TRBV7-3	.	CASSLNGVDGELFF	TGTGCCAGCAGCTTAAATGGAGTGGACGGGGAGCTGTTTTTT
few	TRBJ1-2	TRBV6-4	TRBD1	CASSEQGLGGYTF	TGTGCCAGCAGTGAACAGGGGCTCGGTGGCTACACCTTC
few	TRBJ2-5	TRBV7-2	.	CASSSFRDAQYF	TGTGCCAGCAGCTCATTCCGGGACGCTCAGTACTTC
few	TRBJ2-3	TRBV6-1	.	CASSPNRGGGTDTQYF	TGTGCCAGCAGTCCAAACAGGGGAGGAGGCACAGATACGCAGTATTTT
few	TRBJ2-7	TRBV20-1	.	CSARPQSYEQYF	TGCAGTGCTAGACCTCAAAGCTACGAGCAGTACTTC
.	TRBJ1-4	TRBV9	.	CASSVGPLGTNEKLFF	TGTGCCAGCAGCGTAGGGCCGTTGGGAACTAATGAAAAACTGTTTTTT
few	TRBJ2-7	TRBV5-1	.	CASSSGPGDEQYF	TGCGCCAGCAGCTCAGGACCCGGGGACGAGCAGTACTTC
few	TRBJ1-2	TRBV10-3	TRBD1	CAIANRGQGFTNYGYTF	TGTGCCATCGCGAATAGGGGACAGGGGTTCACTAACTATGGCTACACCTTC
few	TRBJ2-1	TRBV5-1	.	CASSLGAGPGAEQFF	TGCGCCAGCAGCTTGGGCGCAGGGCCCGGGGCTGAGCAGTTCTTC
few	TRBJ2-7	TRBV20-1	TRBD2	CSAATSGRGYEQYF	TGCAGTGCTGCGACTAGCGGGAGAGGCTACGAGCAGTACTTC
.	TRBJ1-2	TRBV19	TRBD1	CASTHRGHNYGYTF	TGTGCCAGTACTCACAGGGGACATAACTATGGCTACACCTTC
few	TRBJ2-1	TRBV9	.	CASSPRWTLFSSYNEQFF	TGTGCCAGCAGCCCCCGCTGGACTTTATTCAGCTCCTACAATGAGCAGTTCTTC
.	TRBJ2-7	TRBV7-2	TRBD1	CASSLGGGRGGEQYF	TGTGCCAGCAGCTTAGGAGGGGGCAGGGGCGGCGAGCAGTACTTC
.	TRBJ2-5	TRBV2	TRBD1	CASTFDRGEETQYF	TGTGCCAGCACCTTTGACAGGGGAGAAGAGACCCAGTACTTC
many	TRBJ2-5	TRBV5-6	.	CASSPTGWKETQYF	TGTGCCAGCAGCCCGACTGGCTGGAAAGAGACCCAGTACTTC
few	TRBJ2-7	TRBV12-3/TRBV12-4	.	CASSSQRREQYF	TGTGCCAGCAGTTCCCAACGCAGGGAGCAGTACTTC
few	TRBJ2-1	TRBV20-1	TRBD2	CSARDVTSGDNEQFF	TGCAGTGCTAGAGATGTGACTAGCGGTGACAATGAGCAGTTCTTC